The 20 T cell receptor beta chains given below trace back to one sample, sequenced in a study of T cell responses to AZD1222 COVID-19 vaccine. The data were produced by immunoSEQ multiplex PCR, yet TCRdb's version contains in-frame clones alone and is incomplete. This sample has approximately 140,000 clones, with under 95% found just once. The specimen was peripheral blood, collected on day 0 of AZD1222 vaccination. These receptors all come from an adult in good health.

The CDR3 here is CASSQPGGTEAFF. The CDR3 coding sequence is TGCGCCAGCAGCCAACCAGGGGGCACTGAAGCTTTCTTT. This chain joins TRBV4-1 and TRBJ1-1; TRBD1 matches 7 bases. Trimming removed 2 bases from V and 4 bases from J; junction bases left unmatched: 1. CDR3 size: 13 residues. CDR1 MGHRA and CDR2 YSYEKL come from the germline V gene.

The V gene is TRBV18, the J gene TRBJ1-4, with no clear D. V gave up 3 bases and J gave up 0 bases, with 5 bases separating them. The CDR3 contains 14 residues. CDR1 KGHSH and CDR2 LQKENI come from the germline V gene. This chain's CDR3 is CASSPGATNEKLFF. In DNA form, the CDR3 reads TGTGCCAGCTCACCCGGTGCAACTAATGAAAAACTGTTTTTT.

This chain links TRBV11-2 with TRBJ2-7; 8 nucleotides align to TRBD1. The germline CDR1 and CDR2 sequences are SGHAT and FQNNGV. V shed 5 bases, J shed 1 base, and the junction held 7 bases outside the gene matches. The CDR3 extends over 15 amino acids. The CDR3 nucleotides read TGTGCCAGCAGCAGGGGGACAGGAGGGTCCTACGAGCAGTACTTC. It translates to CASSRGTGGSYEQYF.

The V call is TRBV6-5, the J call TRBJ1-1, with unresolved D. CDR3 length equals 15 residues. Looked up from germline, CDR1 is MNHEY and CDR2 is SVGAGI. V was clipped by 7 bases and J by 0 bases, with 15 bases between them. The CDR3 DNA follows: TGTGCCAGCAAGGAGATTACCGAGATGAACACTGAAGCTTTCTTT. Encoded protein: CASKEITEMNTEAFF.

V usage is TRBV6-5 and J usage is TRBJ1-1; D remains unclear. The CDR3 covers 13 residues. Germline-derived CDR1 and CDR2 are MNHEY and SVGAGI. The V end lost 3 bases, the J end lost 2 bases, and 7 bases lay between the germline ends. The CDR3 loop is CASSYWDNTEAFF. In DNA, the CDR3 is TGTGCCAGCAGTTATTGGGATAACACTGAAGCTTTCTTT.

This clone was seen only once. This specimen includes other DNA sequences encoding the same CDR3. The chain links TRBV24-1 to TRBJ2-6; 10 nucleotides align to TRBD1. Germline V gives CDR1 KGHDR, CDR2 SFDVKD. The CDR3 length is 18 residues. V lost 4 bases and J lost 0; bases outside the gene matches: 5. The CDR3 DNA sequence: TGTGCCACCAGTGACCCCGGGACAGGGGCCTCTGGGGCCAACGTCCTGACTTTC. Its translation is CATSDPGTGASGANVLTF.

This CDR3 reads CAWWGAGGYTF. Written as DNA, the CDR3 is TGTGCCTGGTGGGGGGCTGGCGGCTACACCTTC. J is TRBJ1-2 and V is TRBV30, with D possibly matching TRBD1 (6 bases). V dropped 5 bases and J dropped 8 bases, with 12 bases sitting between them. The CDR3 spans 11 residues. Germline assignment: CDR1 GTSNPN and CDR2 SVGIG (reference sequence).

V and J are TRBV11-2 and TRBJ1-1; D call uncertain. The CDR3 spans 13 residues. Trimming stripped 1 base from V and 4 bases from J, with 7 bases between. Per the germline V gene, CDR1 is SGHAT and CDR2 is FQNNGV. The chain's CDR3 is CASSLVSTTEAFF. Here the CDR3 DNA reads TGTGCCAGCAGCTTAGTGTCGACCACTGAAGCTTTCTTT.

The CDR3 region has the DNA TGTGCCAGCAGCCAAAGCGGCCGCCCCACAGATACGCAGTATTTT. It yields the protein CASSQSGRPTDTQYF. The rearrangement joins TRBV13 to TRBJ2-3, with a possible D match to TRBD2 (5 bases). From germline, CDR1 is PRHDT and CDR2 FYEKMQ (reference sequence). Deletions cut 5 bases from V and 2 bases from J, with 14 bases between. This CDR3 comprises 15 residues.

The V and J genes are TRBV7-3 and TRBJ2-2; D perhaps matches TRBD1 (6 bases). V was pared by 2 bases and J by 8 bases, with 9 bases between. The V gene's germline CDR1 is SGHTA and CDR2 FQGTGA. The CDR3 extends over 13 amino acids. In DNA, the CDR3 is TGTGCCAGCAGCTTACCAGGGGCGGGGGAGCTGTTTTTT. Protein sequence: CASSLPGAGELFF.

The CDR3 spells CASSPRDRAETQYF. The CDR3 DNA sequence: TGTGCCAGCAGCCCACGGGACAGGGCGGAGACCCAGTACTTC. The V and J genes are TRBV7-2 and TRBJ2-5; the match to TRBD1 covers 9 bases. The CDR3 has 14 residues. V was clipped by 5 bases and J by 5 bases; unmatched bases: 6. Germline CDR1 SGHTA, CDR2 FQGNSA.

V and J are TRBV27 and TRBJ1-2, with 11 bases fitting TRBD1. Germline V gene sequence: CDR1 MNHEY, CDR2 SMNVEV (reference sequence). Unmatched junction bases numbered 9, after V lost 7 bases and J lost 8 bases. CDR3 length: 14 residues. The CDR3 spells CASTSGQGARGYTF. CDR3 coding DNA: TGTGCCAGCACCTCCGGACAGGGGGCACGGGGCTACACCTTC.

The chain employs TRBV7-2 and TRBJ2-2; D call uncertain. Germline CDR1 is SGHTA and CDR2 is FQGNSA. V gave up 1 base and J gave up 0 bases, with 3 bases separating them. The length of the CDR3 is 14 residues. The CDR3 here is CASSLGANTGELFF. The CDR3 coding sequence is TGTGCCAGCAGCTTAGGGGCGAACACCGGGGAGCTGTTTTTT.

CDR3 in DNA: TGCAGCGTTGGCCTGGGAAGGGGCGAGCAGTACTTC. Its protein is CSVGLGRGEQYF. The chain couples TRBV29-1 to TRBJ2-7; a possible D gene is TRBD1 (5 bases). V was pared by 4 bases and J by 6 bases, with 13 bases between. The CDR3 sequence is 12 residues long. Germline V lookup: CDR1 SQVTM, CDR2 ANQGSEA.

The V and J genes are TRBV4-2 and TRBJ2-1, with TRBD2 matching over 10 bases. The V gene end was trimmed by 3 bases and the J gene end by 9 bases; junction bases not matched to a gene: 14. Per germline, CDR1 LGHNA and CDR2 YNFKEQ. The CDR3 spans 17 residues. The CDR3 loop is CASSHVIPTSGYGEQFF. The CDR3 DNA follows: TGTGCCAGCAGCCACGTAATCCCGACTAGCGGGTACGGTGAGCAGTTCTTC.

The J gene is TRBJ2-7, the V gene TRBV5-5; unclear D gene. Germline CDR1 is SGHKS and CDR2 is YYEKEE (reference sequence). This CDR3 contains 12 residues. Trimming cost V 0 bases and J 3 bases, with 4 bases left between them. This chain's CDR3 is CASSLANYEQYF. CDR3 nucleotide sequence: TGTGCCAGCAGCTTGGCCAACTACGAGCAGTACTTC.

This chain links TRBV27 with TRBJ2-7; 8 nucleotides line up with TRBD2. Losses at the gene ends were 3 bases for V and 8 bases for J; bases not matched to a gene: 21. The CDR3 extends over 18 amino acids. The germline V gene encodes CDR1 MNHEY and CDR2 SMNVEV (reference sequence). CDR3 protein: CASSFVSPFGREAYQQYF. CDR3 nucleotide sequence: TGTGCCAGCAGTTTCGTGTCCCCTTTCGGGCGGGAGGCTTATCAGCAGTACTTC.

This chain connects TRBV3-1 (or the pseudogene TRBV3-2) to TRBJ1-4, with 7 bases identical to TRBD1. J lost 8 bases, V lost 6 bases, and 12 bases had no gene match. Germline CDR1 is LGHDT and CDR2 is YNNKEL (reference sequence). The CDR3 is 15 residues long. The CDR3 region is CASRRKTGKLEKLFF. The CDR3 DNA reads as TGTGCCAGCAGGAGAAAGACAGGGAAGTTAGAAAAACTGTTTTTT.

The chain combines TRBV30 with TRBJ1-3, with 8 bases identical to TRBD1. Per the germline V gene, CDR1 is GTSNPN and CDR2 is SVGIG (reference sequence). The CDR3 is made up of 15 amino acids. J was trimmed by 2 bases and V by 1 base; bases with no gene match: 4. The CDR3 is CAWSAETGAGNTIYF. The CDR3 DNA sequence: TGTGCCTGGAGTGCCGAGACAGGGGCTGGAAACACCATATATTTT.

The chain employs TRBV30 and TRBJ1-2; perhaps TRBD1 as D (5 bases). Germline CDR1 reads GTSNPN; CDR2 reads SVGIG (reference sequence). There are 13 residues in the CDR3. V was trimmed by 2 bases and J by 7 bases, leaving 14 bases between them. CDR3 coding DNA: TGTGCCTGGAGTATAGGGGAAGTTTCTGGCTACACCTTC. This sequence encodes CAWSIGEVSGYTF.